This entry concerns a single T cell receptor (beta chain). This sample is part of a study of OX40 agonist ivuxolimab in advanced cancers. Study at large: Each patient was given ivuxolimab into a vein every 2 weeks, at 0.01 to 10 mg/kg.

Autoimmune disease history or systemic immunosuppression led to patient exclusion. Trimming cost V 0 bases and J 7 bases, with 7 bases left between them. Germline V gene data show CDR1 as LNHNV and CDR2 as YYDKDF (reference sequence). The CDR3 is made up of 14 amino acids. The data were produced by immunoSEQ multiplex PCR, yet TCRdb's version contains in-frame clones alone and is incomplete. The sample has some 74,000 clones; about 84% are singletons. This chain joins TRBV15 and TRBJ1-6; D gene uncertain. The sequence came from an adult with an advanced solid tumor such as melanoma, head and neck, liver or kidney cancer. The sample consisted of CD4+ or CD8+ T cells sorted from blood, taken in a trial of the OX40 agonist ivuxolimab. The CDR3 reads CATSRDRMNSPLHF. For the CDR3, the DNA is TGTGCCACCAGCAGAGATCGGATGAATTCACCCCTCCACTTT.